This T cell receptor beta chain was captured by sequencing in a study of cytomegalovirus exposure and HLA in healthy donors. Study findings and constraints: Reportedly, cytomegalovirus status was diagnosed with high sensitivity and specificity.

60 Vbeta and 13 Jbeta primers were used in PCR. Repertoires were generated with immunoSEQ multiplex PCR, while TCRdb's copy carries only in-frame clones and drops some. The sample yields over 150,000 clones, around four fifths seen once. Notes on this clone: Its antigen is currently unknown.

Unrecorded immune exposures were likely, despite nominal health at sampling. The sequencing input was PBMCs. This TCR came from a woman in her thirties in good health and CMV-seropositive.

The CDR3 sequence is CASSRAGGGETQYF. The CDR3 DNA follows: TGTGCCAGCAGCCGAGCGGGCGGGGGGGAGACCCAGTACTTC. The rearrangement joins TRBV27 to TRBJ2-5; 8 nucleotides line up with TRBD2. This CDR3 is 14 amino acids long. Germline CDR1 MNHEY, CDR2 SMNVEV (reference sequence). The ends lost 6 bases at V and 5 bases at J; junction bases unmatched: 8.